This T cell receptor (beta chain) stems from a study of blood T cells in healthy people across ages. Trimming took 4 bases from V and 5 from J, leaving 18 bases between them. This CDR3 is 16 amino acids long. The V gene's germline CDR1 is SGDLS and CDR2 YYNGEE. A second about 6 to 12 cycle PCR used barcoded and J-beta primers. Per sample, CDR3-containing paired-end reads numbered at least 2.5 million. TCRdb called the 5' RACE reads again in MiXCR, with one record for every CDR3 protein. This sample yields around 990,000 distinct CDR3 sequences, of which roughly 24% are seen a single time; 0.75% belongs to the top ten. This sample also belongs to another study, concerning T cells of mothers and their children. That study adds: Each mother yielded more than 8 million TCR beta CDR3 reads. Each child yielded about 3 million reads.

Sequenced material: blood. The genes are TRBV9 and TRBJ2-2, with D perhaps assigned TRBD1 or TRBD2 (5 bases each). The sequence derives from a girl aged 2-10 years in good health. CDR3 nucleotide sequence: TGTGCCAGCAGCACCTGGACCGGGACCACAACCGGGGAGCTGTTTTTT. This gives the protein CASSTWTGTTTGELFF.